The clone carrying this T cell receptor beta chain was counted many times. The sample originates from a study of T cells in Graves' hyperthyroidism and ophthalmopathy. Trimming took off 3 bases at V and 0 bases at J, with 11 bases between the two ends. Germline loops: CDR1 KGHSH, CDR2 LQKENI. This CDR3 spans 15 amino acids. RNA transcripts yielded amplified TCR beta CDR3 regions. With the HTBI primer set, the TCR CDR3 went through a first round of RT-PCR. TCRdb redid the calling of the multiplex PCR reads with MiXCR, one entry per CDR3 protein. This sample has under 400,000 distinct CDR3 sequences, with approximately 15% found just once.

This TCR derives from a woman in her fifties or sixties with Graves' hyperthyroidism. V gene TRBV18 combines with J gene TRBJ1-2; no definite D call. Sequencing was done on a sample of blood. Here the CDR3 DNA reads TGTGCCAGCTCACCCGGCGCCGGCACTAACTATGGCTACACCTTC. Translating gives CASSPGAGTNYGYTF.